The 11 T cell receptor beta chains presented below share a single source sample, sequenced in a study of T cells in Graves' hyperthyroidism and ophthalmopathy. RNA transcripts were the template for amplifying TCR beta CDR3 regions. The primer set for the first-round RT-PCR of the TCR CDR3 was HTBI. TCRdb reanalysed the multiplex PCR reads using MiXCR and keeps one entry per CDR3 protein. The sample records some 620,000 distinct CDR3 sequences, 16% being singletons. Sequencing used blood. The receptor source for this set is a woman aged 30 to 39 with Graves' hyperthyroidism.

The chain combines TRBV2 with TRBJ2-1; 9 bases map to TRBD2. The V gene's germline CDR1 is SNHLY and CDR2 FYNNEI. CDR3 size: 13 residues. Trimming at V came to 7 bases and at J to 7 bases, leaving 5 bases not matched to a gene. In DNA, the CDR3 is TGTGCCAGCAAGTCTAGCGGGGTGAATGAGCAGTTCTTC. This codes for CASKSSGVNEQFF.

This clonotype was counted between two and nine times. A much bigger clone sits one base away, suggesting this may be a read error. The chain employs TRBV28 and TRBJ2-7, with D hard to call. Germline V gene sequence: CDR1 MDHEN, CDR2 SYDVKM. This CDR3 spans 13 amino acids. The CDR3: CASRPDGSYGQYF. For the CDR3, the DNA is TGTGCCAGCAGACCGGACGGTTCCTACGGGCAGTACTTC.

This clonotype showed up many times. The chain uses TRBV28 and TRBJ1-1; 8 bases match TRBD1. CDR3 length: 16 amino acids. Germline loops: CDR1 MDHEN, CDR2 SYDVKM. V shed 3 bases, J shed 1 base, and the junction held 7 bases outside the gene matches. This CDR3 is CASSLSLTGANTEAFF. In DNA, the CDR3 is TGTGCCAGCAGTTTGAGCTTGACAGGGGCGAACACTGAAGCTTTCTTT.

As regards this clonotype: One end of the junction varies from germline; a read error may be responsible. The chain carries TRBV28 and TRBJ1-2; 11 bases line up with TRBD1. Germline V CDR1 and CDR2: MDHEN, SYDVKM. The CDR3 covers 16 residues. CDR3 DNA: TGTGCCAGCAGTCCGAGACCGGGACAGGGGGACAGTGGCTACACATTC. This encodes CASSPRPGQGDSGYTF.

The sample holds many counts of this clonotype. The chain carries TRBV28 and TRBJ1-5; D is undetermined. The germline V gene encodes CDR1 MDHEN and CDR2 SYDVKM. This CDR3 is built from 14 residues. Trimming removed 6 bases from V and 7 bases from J, with 16 bases in between. This CDR3 is CASSLPVGLQPQHF. The CDR3 nucleotides are TGTGCCAGCAGCCTGCCCGTAGGATTGCAGCCCCAGCATTTT. Full variable domain (rest looked up from reference TRBV28 and TRBJ1-5): DVKVTQSSRYLVKRTGEKVFLECVQDMDHENMFWYRQDPGLGLRLIYFSYDVKMKEKGDIPEGYSVSREKKERFSLILESASTNQTSMYLCASSLPVGLQPQHFGDGTRLSIL.

This clonotype was counted many times. The chain joins TRBV2 to TRBJ2-3; D unresolved. Looked up from germline, CDR1 is SNHLY and CDR2 is FYNNEI. V gave up 1 base and J gave up 4 bases, with 9 bases separating them. The CDR3 is 14 amino acids. CDR3 residues: CASSEVGGADTQYF. The CDR3 nucleotides read TGTGCCAGCAGTGAAGTTGGTGGTGCAGATACGCAGTATTTT.

The rearrangement links TRBV12-3 or TRBV12-4 to TRBJ1-3, with 9 bases fitting TRBD1. The CDR3 loop spans 15 amino acids. V trimming: 6 bases; J trimming: 3 bases; junction bases outside the gene matches: 6. CDR3 in amino acids: CASSRTGEFGNTIYF. CDR3 DNA: TGTGCCAGCAGCCGGACAGGGGAATTTGGAAACACCATATATTTT.

The rearrangement joins TRBV28 to TRBJ1-6, with D hard to call. Germline V gene data show CDR1 as MDHEN and CDR2 as SYDVKM. The CDR3 covers 12 residues. V lost 6 bases to trimming and J lost 5 bases, with 5 bases between them. CDR3 loop: CASRAHNSPLHF. CDR3 in DNA: TGTGCCAGCAGGGCCCATAATTCACCCCTCCACTTT.

The rearrangement links TRBV27 to TRBJ2-1; 9 nucleotides match TRBD1. The trim removed 6 bases at V and 2 bases at J, leaving 8 bases unmatched. The CDR3 totals 16 residues. Germline values: CDR1 MNHEY, CDR2 SMNVEV (reference sequence). The CDR3 is CASRTYGTGTYNEQFF. In DNA form, the CDR3 reads TGTGCCAGCAGAACGTACGGGACAGGGACCTACAATGAGCAGTTCTTC.

At least ten counts were recorded for this clonotype. CDR3 sequence reads: CASGLPGQGVYEQYF. The CDR3 region has the DNA TGTGCTAGTGGTTTGCCGGGACAGGGGGTCTACGAGCAGTACTTC. The chain has TRBV12-5 and TRBJ2-7, with 11 bases lining up with TRBD1. Trimming removed 2 bases from V and 3 bases from J; junction bases left unmatched: 3. Per the germline V gene, CDR1 is LGHNT and CDR2 is FRNRAP. This CDR3 comprises 15 residues.

A few counts support this clonotype. The chain carries TRBV12-3 or TRBV12-4 and TRBJ2-1; 10 bases are shared with TRBD1. The CDR3 has 15 residues. V lost 2 bases and J lost 5; bases outside the gene matches: 3. DNA of the CDR3: TGTGCCAGCAGTTTAAGGGACAGGGGAAACAATGAGCAGTTCTTC. Protein sequence: CASSLRDRGNNEQFF.